The text below deals with one T cell receptor beta chain. Trimming left V 6 bases short and J 3 bases short, with 12 bases between. Germline values: CDR1 LNHDA, CDR2 SQIVND (reference sequence). The CDR3 runs to 14 residues. Sequencing was performed with immunoSEQ multiplex PCR; in TCRdb, only in-frame clones are kept and a portion is missing. The profile shows about 46,000 clones, 80% to 90% of them singletons. This sample stems from a study of blood T cell repertoires in COVID-19. Study-level background: The analysed material was cDNA or gDNA that came from T cells, B-cell-depleted T cells, or PBMCs.

This TCR was sampled from a human donor in a cohort sampled during active COVID-19. The donor label of this sample is uncertain. What was sequenced was peripheral blood. The chain is built from TRBV19 and TRBJ2-1; tentative D call: TRBD2 (6 bases). The CDR3 loop reads CASREEGVYNEQFF. In DNA, the CDR3 is TGTGCCAGTAGAGAGGAGGGAGTCTACAATGAGCAGTTCTTC.